Below, 8 T cell receptor beta chains from the same sample are listed, as sequenced in a study of cytomegalovirus exposure and HLA in healthy donors. This PCR relied on a set of 60 Vbeta primers and 13 Jbeta primers. Only in-frame clones appear in the TCRdb table, and some are missing; sequencing was by immunoSEQ multiplex PCR. Here the sample spans roughly 180,000 clones, around 70% being singletons. The specimen sequenced was PBMCs. The source is a male donor in good health and CMV-seronegative.

This clone was detected only once. This chain links TRBV5-1 with TRBJ2-2; perhaps TRBD2 as D (5 bases). This CDR3 comprises 16 residues. V was shortened by 0 bases and J by 1 base, with 10 bases between the two germline ends. Germline V gene lookup returns CDR1 SGHRS and CDR2 YFSETQ. CDR3 DNA: TGCGCCAGCAGCTTGGAGCCTAGCTGGAACACCGGGGAGCTGTTTTTT. Residues: CASSLEPSWNTGELFF.

The V gene is TRBV9, the J gene TRBJ2-7; D ambiguous. CDR1 is SGDLS and CDR2 is YYNGEE in the germline V gene. Trimming removed 0 bases at V and 0 bases at J, with 7 bases between. CDR3 length: 14 amino acids. The CDR3 region is CASSVETGSYEQYF. The CDR3 DNA follows: TGTGCCAGCAGCGTAGAAACGGGCTCCTACGAGCAGTACTTC. The variable domain in full, with the rest retrieved from reference TRBV9 and TRBJ2-7, is DSGVTQTPKHLITATGQRVTLRCSPRSGDLSVYWYQQSLDQGLQFLIQYYNGEERAKGNILERFSAQQFPDLHSELNLSSLELGDSALYFCASSVETGSYEQYFGPGTRLTVT.

The rearrangement uses TRBV5-1 and TRBJ1-5; 7 bases agree with TRBD1. Germline CDR1 is SGHRS and CDR2 is YFSETQ. The CDR3 has 14 amino acids. Trimming removed 2 bases from V and 3 bases from J; junction bases left unmatched: 2. This CDR3 is CASSLQGNNQPQHF. CDR3 DNA sequence: TGCGCCAGCAGCTTACAGGGGAACAATCAGCCCCAGCATTTT.

The chain carries TRBV28 and TRBJ1-2; 7 positions agree with TRBD1. Germline V lookup: CDR1 MDHEN, CDR2 SYDVKM. V shed 1 base and J 0 bases; nucleotides not matched to a gene: 11. The length of the CDR3 is 18 residues. The CDR3 loop reads CASSLLVVGDRANYGYTF. In DNA form, the CDR3 reads TGTGCCAGCAGTTTATTGGTGGTCGGGGACAGAGCTAACTATGGCTACACCTTC.

This chain links TRBV6-6 with TRBJ1-3, with TRBD1 matching 7 bases. The CDR3 runs 16 residues. V gave up 2 bases and J gave up 0 bases; unmatched junction bases: 4. CDR1 and CDR2 (germline): MNHNY, SVGAGI (reference sequence). Written as DNA, the CDR3 is TGTGCCAGCAGTTACGGACAGGCAACCTCTGGAAACACCATATATTTT. Protein sequence: CASSYGQATSGNTIYF.

V and J are TRBV7-9 and TRBJ2-1; no clear D gene. The germline V gene encodes CDR1 SEHNR and CDR2 FQNEAQ (reference sequence). V was cut by 6 bases and J by 7 bases, with 7 bases left in between. The CDR3 has 11 amino acids. The CDR3 reads CASRFGNEQFF. The CDR3 DNA follows: TGTGCCAGCAGATTCGGGAATGAGCAGTTCTTC.

V and J are TRBV9 and TRBJ2-1; D is ambiguous. The V gene lost 0 bases and the J gene lost 9 bases, with 10 bases spanning the gap. This CDR3 contains 13 residues. Germline assignment: CDR1 SGDLS and CDR2 YYNGEE. CDR3 nucleotide sequence: TGTGCCAGCAGCGTAGTTACGGGTGGTGAGCAGTTCTTC. Residues: CASSVVTGGEQFF.

In its sample, this clone was seen once. This chain uses TRBV5-1 with TRBJ2-2; 8 nucleotides line up with TRBD2. The CDR3 consists of 17 residues. The V and J ends lost 6 bases and 1 base, in that order; junction bases with no gene match: 11. Germline CDR1 SGHRS, CDR2 YFSETQ. The CDR3 coding sequence is TGCGCCAGCACCCGGAGGGGAAGCGGGGGGAACACCGGGGAGCTGTTTTTT. Translation gives CASTRRGSGGNTGELFF.